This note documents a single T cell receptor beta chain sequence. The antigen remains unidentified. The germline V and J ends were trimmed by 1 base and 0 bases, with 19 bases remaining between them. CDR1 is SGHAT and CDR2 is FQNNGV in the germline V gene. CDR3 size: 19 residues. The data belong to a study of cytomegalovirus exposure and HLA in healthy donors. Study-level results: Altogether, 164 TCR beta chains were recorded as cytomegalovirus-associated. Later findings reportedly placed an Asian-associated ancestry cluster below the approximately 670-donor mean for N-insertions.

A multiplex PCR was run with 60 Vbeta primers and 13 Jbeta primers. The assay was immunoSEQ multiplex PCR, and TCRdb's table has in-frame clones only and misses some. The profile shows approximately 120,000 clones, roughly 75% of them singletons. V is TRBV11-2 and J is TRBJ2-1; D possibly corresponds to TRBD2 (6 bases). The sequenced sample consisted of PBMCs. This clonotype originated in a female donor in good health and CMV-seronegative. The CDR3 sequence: CASSLAGTGEASSYNEQFF. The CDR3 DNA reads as TGTGCCAGCAGCTTAGCGGGAACGGGGGAGGCTAGCTCCTACAATGAGCAGTTCTTC.